The 7 T cell receptor beta chains given below trace back to one sample, sequenced in a study of blood T cell repertoires in COVID-19. Method: immunoSEQ multiplex PCR; TCRdb's copy keeps in-frame clones and lacks some. The table shows more than 130,000 clones, with roughly 90% occurring only once. The sequencing input was peripheral blood. The receptors derive from a man aged 50-59 years with active or convalescent COVID-19.

The chain combines TRBV6-2 or TRBV6-3 with TRBJ2-1, with TRBD2 matching over 8 bases. The CDR3 totals 13 residues. Germline V gives CDR1 MNHEY, CDR2 SVGEGT. The V segment lost 5 bases and the J segment 11 bases; nucleotides outside the gene matches: 8. The CDR3 sequence is CASSTSGRMKQFF. The DNA for the CDR3 is TGTGCCAGCAGTACTAGCGGTAGAATGAAGCAGTTCTTC.

The chain joins TRBV7-6 to TRBJ2-1; TRBD2 matches at 8 bases. Germline V gives CDR1 SGHVS, CDR2 FNYEAQ. V shed 4 bases, J shed 0 bases, and the junction held 2 bases outside the gene matches. The CDR3 runs to 15 residues. CDR3 nucleotide sequence: TGTGCCAGCAGCTCCGGGACTAGCTCCTACAATGAGCAGTTCTTC. Amino acids: CASSSGTSSYNEQFF.

The V call is TRBV3-1 (or the pseudogene TRBV3-2), the J call TRBJ2-6, with 9 bases identical to TRBD2. Germline CDR1 and CDR2: LGHDT and YNNKEL (reference sequence). The CDR3 spans 21 residues. Unmatched junction bases numbered 17, after V lost 1 base and J lost 4 bases. The CDR3 loop is CASSQVGAGGPSFYGANVLTF. Written as DNA, the CDR3 is TGTGCCAGCAGCCAAGTTGGGGCGGGAGGGCCCTCGTTTTACGGGGCCAACGTCCTGACTTTC.

The gene calls are TRBV10-3 and TRBJ2-7; D is undetermined. The CDR3 is 11 residues long. The germline V and J ends were trimmed by 3 bases and 7 bases, with 7 bases remaining between them. Germline CDR1 and CDR2: ENHRY and SYGVKD. As DNA, the CDR3 is TGTGCCATCAGTGACAGGTGGGAGCAGTACTTC. It specifies CAISDRWEQYF.

J is TRBJ2-5 and V is TRBV11-3; a weak D match, TRBD2 (6 bases). Looked up from germline, CDR1 is SGHNT and CDR2 is YENEEA. The CDR3 has 12 residues. The V gene lost 5 bases and the J gene lost 9 bases, with 13 bases spanning the gap. In nucleotides, the CDR3 is TGTGCCAGCAGCGATCGGACGGGGGCCCAGTACTTC. Protein sequence: CASSDRTGAQYF.

The rearrangement links TRBV6-1 to TRBJ2-3, with a possible D match to TRBD1 (6 bases). Germline V gives CDR1 MNHNS, CDR2 SASEGT. The CDR3 totals 14 residues. Trimming left V 1 base short and J 3 bases short, with 8 bases between. The CDR3, as DNA: TGTGCCAGCAGTGAAGGCGGACAGACAGATACGCAGTATTTT. Its translation: CASSEGGQTDTQYF.

The V call is TRBV28, the J call TRBJ2-5, with TRBD1 as a possible D gene (6 bases). This CDR3 spans 15 amino acids. CDR1 is MDHEN, CDR2 SYDVKM, per germline. The V gene lost 4 bases and the J gene lost 5 bases, with 17 bases spanning the gap. This chain's CDR3 is CASSSRDTPRETQYF. The CDR3 DNA sequence: TGTGCCAGCAGTTCCCGGGACACGCCCCGGGAGACCCAGTACTTC.